This is a list of T cell receptor beta chains from one sample in a study of CD8+ T cells in alopecia areata. Sequencing was performed with immunoSEQ multiplex PCR; in TCRdb, only in-frame clones are kept and a portion is missing. Of about 210,000 clones in the sample, around two fifths are singletons; the top ten hold about 0.48%. The sample in question was CD4+ T cells sorted from blood, obtained between weeks 30 and 35, from a patient treated with tofacitinib. These receptors all stem from a human donor with alopecia areata. CDR3s include the opening cysteine and the closing phenylalanine or tryptophan. D genes are given only for firm matches. Clone size is stated in some rows and not others, as once, few, many or a class when expanded.

J: TRBJ1-1
V: TRBV29-1
D: TRBD1
size: few
CDR3: CSVEGGQGMSDTEAFF
DNA: TGCAGCGTTGAAGGAGGACAGGGGATGTCGGACACTGAAGCTTTCTTT

J: TRBJ2-1
V: TRBV5-1
D: TRBD2
size: -
CDR3: CASSSGLAKNNEQFF
DNA: TGCGCCAGCAGCTCGGGACTAGCGAAGAACAATGAGCAGTTCTTC

J: TRBJ2-3
V: TRBV5-1
D: -
size: -
CDR3: CASSWSGDTDTQYF
DNA: TGCGCCAGCAGCTGGTCAGGGGACACAGATACGCAGTATTTT

J: TRBJ2-1
V: TRBV11-3
D: TRBD2
size: -
CDR3: CASSGRGNEQFF
DNA: TGTGCCAGCAGCGGGAGGGGCAATGAGCAGTTCTTC

J: TRBJ2-2
V: TRBV5-1
D: -
size: -
CDR3: CASSRNPRPTGELFF
DNA: TGCGCCAGCAGTCGAAACCCCAGACCGACCGGGGAGCTGTTTTTT

J: TRBJ1-1
V: TRBV29-1
D: -
size: -
CDR3: CSVEGLIKTEAFF
DNA: TGCAGCGTTGAGGGGCTAATCAAGACTGAAGCTTTCTTT

J: TRBJ2-7
V: TRBV6-5
D: -
size: few
CDR3: CVVRGGYEQYF
DNA: TGTGTCGTCAGGGGAGGCTACGAGCAGTACTTC

J: TRBJ2-3
V: TRBV5-1
D: -
size: few
CDR3: CASAGQDTDTQYF
DNA: TGCGCCAGCGCAGGGCAGGACACAGATACGCAGTATTTT

J: TRBJ2-6
V: TRBV7-2
D: -
size: many
CDR3: CASSSQTGSGANVLTF
DNA: TGTGCCAGCAGCTCCCAAACAGGGTCTGGGGCCAACGTCCTGACTTTC

J: TRBJ2-7
V: TRBV2
D: -
size: -
CDR3: CASTPMSRAVYEQYF
DNA: TGTGCCAGCACCCCTATGAGCCGAGCCGTGTACGAGCAGTACTTC

J: TRBJ1-2
V: TRBV5-1
D: -
size: -
CDR3: CASSLSAQSNYGYTF
DNA: TGCGCCAGCAGCTTAAGTGCACAGTCTAACTATGGCTACACCTTC

J: TRBJ1-1
V: TRBV29-1
D: -
size: -
CDR3: CSVEVSAGTEAFF
DNA: TGCAGCGTTGAAGTGAGTGCAGGGACTGAAGCTTTCTTT

J: TRBJ1-5
V: TRBV29-1
D: -
size: -
CDR3: CSVFGGLGQPQHF
DNA: TGCAGCGTTTTTGGGGGGCTGGGTCAGCCCCAGCATTTT

J: TRBJ2-4
V: TRBV7-9
D: TRBD1
size: few
CDR3: CASSLWDSPAKNIQYF
DNA: TGTGCCAGCAGCCTTTGGGACAGCCCAGCCAAAAACATTCAGTACTTC

J: TRBJ1-1
V: TRBV5-1
D: -
size: -
CDR3: CASSGQGNTEAFF
DNA: TGCGCCAGCAGTGGTCAGGGGAACACTGAAGCTTTCTTT

J: TRBJ1-3
V: TRBV7-2
D: -
size: few
CDR3: CASSPIFTVNSGNTIYF
DNA: TGTGCCAGCAGCCCGATTTTTACAGTAAACTCTGGAAACACCATATATTTT